The text below deals with one TCR beta chain. Its antigen has not been determined. There are no base qualities to consult, and no much larger clone falls within one base. This sample was taken from a study of OX40 agonist ivuxolimab in advanced cancers. A note on the overall study: Ivuxolimab was an agonistic, fully human IgG2 monoclonal antibody directed against OX40 (CD134), a costimulatory receptor. Intravenous ivuxolimab was administered to patients every 2 weeks at six dose levels: 0.01, 0.1, 0.3, 1.5, 3 and 10 mg/kg. Of the approximately 53 patients in dose escalation, some 20 had hepatocellular carcinoma, some 15 had melanoma, 9 had renal cell carcinoma and 9 had head and neck cancer. The dose-escalation cohort was roughly 87% male with a mean age of about 60 years, ranging from roughly 23 to 90. Patients were allowed to have had prior anti-PD-1, anti-PD-L1 or anti-CTLA-4 therapy, and around 41% of the dose-escalation patients had previously received checkpoint inhibitors. Partial responses were achieved by three dose-escalation patients, of whom one had hepatocellular carcinoma and two had cutaneous melanoma. Peripheral TCRbeta sequencing was intended to test whether TCR sequence diversity was altered and clonal T-cell expansion was caused by ivuxolimab. The paper covers the monotherapy dose-escalation part of the phase I ivuxolimab trial, which included N of about 50 patients.

Patients with a history of autoimmune disease or receiving systemic immunosuppression were excluded from the trial. In every dose cohort, peripheral blood was drawn for TCR sequencing at baseline, cycle 4 day 1, and cycle 7 day 1. Samples came from an open-label, multicenter, first-in-human phase I dose-escalation trial of ivuxolimab. Adults with locally advanced or metastatic melanoma, renal cell, hepatocellular, or head and neck squamous cell carcinoma were enrolled in the trial. Before TCR sequencing, CD4+ T cells and CD8+ T cells were sorted from peripheral blood as separate populations. Genomic DNA was isolated from the sorted cells so that the TCRbeta CDR3 region could be sequenced. TCRbeta CDR3 regions were sequenced using the immunoSEQ Assay. The immuneACCESS repertoire file appears here via TCRdb, limited to in-frame rearrangements. These files lack a portion of the clones; in checked studies, under half of the deficit traces to unresolved V genes, and the cause of the others is not known. The sample data list some 58,000 clones, and about nine tenths of these were observed just once. Of the sample, around 2% falls within the top ten clones.

Paper-wide results and their limitations: In partial responders in the 0.1-3.0 mg/kg groups, normalized peripheral clonal expansion was found to be among the lowest, especially among CD8+ T cells. At doses of 0.1 to 3.0 mg/kg, clonal expansion of both CD4+ and CD8+ T cells in blood was seen between baseline and week 6. Low levels of normalized T-cell clonal expansion were also seen in some patients who did not respond. Antigen specificity was not determined for the clonally expanded peripheral T cells. After ivuxolimab, CD8+ T cells had more expanded clones than CD4+ T cells on average.

Reading the germline V gene gives CDR1 SGHRS and CDR2 YFSETQ. The CDR3 numbers 18 residues from cysteine through phenylalanine. The read is trimmed to its CDR3 DNA, 54 bases read in frame from base 1. V has 0 bases trimmed and J has 0 bases trimmed; junction bases matching no gene number 9. The chain uses TRBV5-1 and TRBJ1-1; TRBD1 lines up with 9 middle nucleotides. Material: CD4+ or CD8+ T cells sorted from blood, obtained in a trial of the OX40 agonist ivuxolimab. The sequence came from an adult with an advanced solid tumor such as melanoma, head and neck, liver or kidney cancer. CDR3 protein: CASSLAVPGQGMNTEAFF. The DNA is as follows: TGCGCCAGCAGCTTGGCCGTCCCGGGACAGGGAATGAACACTGAAGCTTTCTTT. The entire variable domain, with the stretches around the CDR3 drawn from the reference TRBV5-1 and TRBJ1-1 proteins, is KAGVTQTPRYLIKTRGQQVTLSCSPISGHRSVSWYQQTPGQGLQFLFEYFSETQRNKGNFPGRFSGRQFSNSRSEMNVSTLELGDSALYLCASSLAVPGQGMNTEAFFGQGTRLTVV.